These T cell receptor beta chains were read from a single sample in a study of shared clonotypes between healthy human individuals. Repertoires were generated with immunoSEQ multiplex PCR, while TCRdb's copy carries only in-frame clones and drops some. The table shows approximately 620,000 clones, with approximately 97% occurring only once. The material sequenced was naive CD4+ T cells sorted from blood. All receptors come from a woman in her 30s in good health. The CDR3 runs from the conserved cysteine through the conserved F or W. Each record gives: clone size, V gene, CDR3 length, J gene, D gene, CDR3 protein, CDR3 DNA. A D gene is named only where the DNA matches it firmly. Rows give clone size only sometimes, using once, few, many, or a class for an expanded clone.

abundance: NA
v_gene: TRBV28
len: 14
j_gene: TRBJ2-7
d_gene: TRBD1
CDR3aa: CASRDRTGPYEQYF
CDR3nt: TGTGCCAGCAGGGATCGGACAGGGCCCTACGAGCAGTACTTC

abundance: NA
v_gene: TRBV4-2
len: 14
j_gene: TRBJ2-2
d_gene: NA
CDR3aa: CASSQDQDTGELFF
CDR3nt: TGTGCCAGCAGCCAAGATCAAGACACCGGGGAGCTGTTTTTT

abundance: few
v_gene: TRBV21-1
len: 13
j_gene: TRBJ1-2
d_gene: NA
CDR3aa: CARRQGANYGYTF
CDR3nt: TGTGCCAGGCGACAGGGGGCGAACTATGGCTACACCTTC

abundance: NA
v_gene: TRBV15
len: 16
j_gene: TRBJ2-7
d_gene: NA
CDR3aa: CATSRDGSGSSYEQYF
CDR3nt: TGTGCCACCAGCAGAGATGGGTCTGGAAGTAGCTACGAGCAGTACTTC

abundance: NA
v_gene: TRBV7-8
len: 13
j_gene: TRBJ1-1
d_gene: TRBD1
CDR3aa: CASRGQANTEAFF
CDR3nt: TGTGCCAGCAGGGGACAGGCGAACACTGAAGCTTTCTTT

abundance: NA
v_gene: TRBV28
len: 14
j_gene: TRBJ2-7
d_gene: NA
CDR3aa: CASNPATPSHEQYF
CDR3nt: TGTGCCAGCAACCCCGCGACTCCGTCCCACGAGCAGTACTTC

abundance: NA
v_gene: TRBV2
len: 18
j_gene: TRBJ2-1
d_gene: NA
CDR3aa: CASSERKTSAATNNEQFF
CDR3nt: TGTGCCAGCAGTGAACGAAAGACTTCCGCGGCTACAAACAATGAGCAGTTCTTC

abundance: NA
v_gene: TRBV7-2
len: 15
j_gene: TRBJ2-3
d_gene: NA
CDR3aa: CASSSASLNTDTQYF
CDR3nt: TGTGCCAGCAGCTCGGCCTCACTAAACACAGATACGCAGTATTTT

abundance: NA
v_gene: TRBV6-1
len: 14
j_gene: TRBJ1-5
d_gene: NA
CDR3aa: CASSDVGRNQPQHF
CDR3nt: TGTGCCAGCAGTGACGTCGGCAGAAATCAGCCCCAGCATTTT

abundance: few
v_gene: TRBV28
len: 17
j_gene: TRBJ1-5
d_gene: NA
CDR3aa: CASSLAPGGSSNQPQHF
CDR3nt: TGTGCCAGCAGTTTAGCCCCGGGCGGTAGTAGCAATCAGCCCCAGCATTTT

abundance: NA
v_gene: TRBV10-3
len: 15
j_gene: TRBJ2-7
d_gene: TRBD2
CDR3aa: CAISGVSGQNYEQYF
CDR3nt: TGTGCCATCAGCGGAGTTAGCGGGCAAAACTACGAGCAGTACTTC

abundance: NA
v_gene: TRBV2
len: 14
j_gene: TRBJ2-7
d_gene: TRBD2
CDR3aa: CASIKEVAGAEQYF
CDR3nt: TGTGCCAGCATCAAAGAAGTAGCGGGAGCAGAGCAGTACTTC

abundance: NA
v_gene: TRBV19
len: 15
j_gene: TRBJ2-1
d_gene: TRBD2
CDR3aa: CAISVSAGVVNEQFF
CDR3nt: TGTGCCATATCCGTATCGGCGGGAGTGGTCAATGAGCAGTTCTTC

abundance: NA
v_gene: TRBV7-2
len: 15
j_gene: TRBJ2-2
d_gene: TRBD2
CDR3aa: CASSLAGRGTGELFF
CDR3nt: TGTGCCAGCAGCTTAGCGGGGAGGGGCACCGGGGAGCTGTTTTTT

abundance: NA
v_gene: TRBV5-1
len: 13
j_gene: TRBJ1-1
d_gene: NA
CDR3aa: CASSFGQNTEAFF
CDR3nt: TGCGCCAGCAGCTTCGGCCAGAACACTGAAGCTTTCTTT

abundance: NA
v_gene: TRBV6-1
len: 12
j_gene: TRBJ1-1
d_gene: NA
CDR3aa: CASRTDRGEAFF
CDR3nt: TGTGCCAGCAGGACGGACAGAGGTGAAGCTTTCTTT

abundance: NA
v_gene: TRBV7-2
len: 15
j_gene: TRBJ2-6
d_gene: NA
CDR3aa: CASSQYGVGANVLTF
CDR3nt: TGTGCCAGCAGCCAATATGGGGTTGGGGCCAACGTCCTGACTTTC

abundance: NA
v_gene: TRBV10-2
len: 15
j_gene: TRBJ2-3
d_gene: TRBD2
CDR3aa: CASSETSGGTDTQYF
CDR3nt: TGCGCCAGCAGTGAAACTAGCGGGGGCACAGATACGCAGTATTTT

abundance: NA
v_gene: TRBV5-1
len: 17
j_gene: TRBJ2-2
d_gene: NA
CDR3aa: CASSLASARATAGELFF
CDR3nt: TGCGCCAGCAGCTTGGCGTCTGCGCGGGCGACGGCCGGGGAGCTGTTTTTT

abundance: NA
v_gene: TRBV7-8
len: 14
j_gene: TRBJ1-2
d_gene: NA
CDR3aa: CASSLDLAPYGYTF
CDR3nt: TGTGCCAGCAGCTTAGATCTGGCCCCCTATGGCTACACCTTC

abundance: NA
v_gene: TRBV2
len: 17
j_gene: TRBJ1-2
d_gene: NA
CDR3aa: CASSEALRRTHNYGYTF
CDR3nt: TGTGCCAGCAGTGAAGCGCTCCGCCGTACCCATAACTATGGCTACACCTTC

abundance: NA
v_gene: TRBV4-1
len: 15
j_gene: TRBJ2-7
d_gene: NA
CDR3aa: CASSQDGSGAGEQYF
CDR3nt: TGCGCCAGCAGCCAAGACGGATCTGGGGCCGGCGAGCAGTACTTC

abundance: NA
v_gene: TRBV27
len: 15
j_gene: TRBJ2-5
d_gene: NA
CDR3aa: CASSLRRTNQETQYF
CDR3nt: TGTGCCAGCAGTTTGAGACGGACAAACCAAGAGACCCAGTACTTC

abundance: NA
v_gene: TRBV6-1
len: 15
j_gene: TRBJ2-1
d_gene: NA
CDR3aa: CASKTGANSYNEQFF
CDR3nt: TGTGCCAGCAAGACGGGGGCAAACTCCTACAATGAGCAGTTCTTC

abundance: NA
v_gene: TRBV27
len: 14
j_gene: TRBJ2-1
d_gene: TRBD1
CDR3aa: CASSPYRGSNEQFF
CDR3nt: TGTGCCAGCAGTCCCTACAGGGGGAGTAATGAGCAGTTCTTC

abundance: NA
v_gene: TRBV11-1
len: 15
j_gene: TRBJ2-7
d_gene: TRBD1
CDR3aa: CASSASGQRPGLTYF
CDR3nt: TGTGCCAGCAGCGCCTCGGGACAGCGACCCGGTTTAACGTACTTC

abundance: NA
v_gene: TRBV10-1
len: 17
j_gene: TRBJ2-3
d_gene: TRBD2
CDR3aa: CASSEAGTSGATDTQYF
CDR3nt: TGCGCCAGCAGTGAGGCCGGGACTAGCGGGGCCACAGATACGCAGTATTTT

abundance: NA
v_gene: TRBV7-3
len: 17
j_gene: TRBJ2-3
d_gene: NA
CDR3aa: CASSLGLGTYGTDTQYF
CDR3nt: TGTGCCAGCAGCCTGGGACTCGGGACGTATGGGACAGATACGCAGTATTTT

abundance: NA
v_gene: TRBV11-2
len: 15
j_gene: TRBJ1-4
d_gene: NA
CDR3aa: CASSLAEQHNEKLFF
CDR3nt: TGTGCCAGCAGCTTAGCTGAGCAGCATAATGAAAAACTGTTTTTT

abundance: NA
v_gene: TRBV19
len: 15
j_gene: TRBJ2-7
d_gene: NA
CDR3aa: CASSTRQQTIYEQYF
CDR3nt: TGTGCCAGTAGTACGAGACAGCAAACGATCTACGAGCAGTACTTC

abundance: NA
v_gene: TRBV6-1
len: 13
j_gene: TRBJ2-2
d_gene: NA
CDR3aa: CAVLGGTMRELFF
CDR3nt: TGTGCCGTTCTGGGAGGCACTATGCGGGAGCTGTTTTTT

abundance: few
v_gene: TRBV10-3
len: 14
j_gene: TRBJ2-5
d_gene: NA
CDR3aa: CAIRPDNLEETQYF
CDR3nt: TGTGCCATCCGCCCAGACAATCTGGAAGAGACCCAGTACTTC

abundance: NA
v_gene: TRBV10-1
len: 14
j_gene: TRBJ2-7
d_gene: NA
CDR3aa: CASSEGTAHYEQYF
CDR3nt: TGCGCCAGCAGTGAGGGGACTGCTCACTACGAGCAGTACTTC